Given below is one T cell receptor beta chain in context. Its antigen is still unknown. CDR1 is SGDLS and CDR2 is YYNGEE in the germline V gene. Trimming took off 0 bases at V and 8 bases at J, with 12 bases between the two ends. There are 14 residues in the CDR3. TCRdb fed the RT-PCR reads into MiXCR, producing one record per CDR3 protein. Of some 500,000 distinct CDR3 sequences listed, less than 30% are singletons. These data belong to a study of response to subunit inactivated influenza vaccine. Study-wide points: The authors put forward the suggestion that each seasonal influenza vaccination may bring in only a limited number of new T cells.

This sample comprised CD4+ T cells sorted from PBMCs, obtained less than 6 days after vaccination. The V call is TRBV9, the J call TRBJ2-1, with D uncertain. This receptor was identified in a man over 45 who received an inactivated influenza vaccine. CDR3 DNA: TGTGCCAGCAGCGTAGCAGTAGGGATGCATGAGCAGTTCTTC. Amino acids: CASSVAVGMHEQFF.